The 24 T cell receptor beta chains presented below share a single source sample, sequenced in a study of blood T cell repertoires in COVID-19. The protocol was immunoSEQ multiplex PCR, while the TCRdb copy is restricted to in-frame clones and leaves out a portion. In the table there are 35,000 to 40,000 clones, about 88% of which are singletons. Sample: peripheral blood. The receptors were gathered from a man aged 60 to 75 with active COVID-19.

V gene TRBV4-2 combines with J gene TRBJ1-1; D remains unclear. With 0 bases removed from V and 0 bases from J, the gap between germline ends came to 8 bases. This CDR3 comprises 15 residues. Germline V lookup: CDR1 LGHNA, CDR2 YNFKEQ. The CDR3 DNA reads as TGTGCCAGCAGCCAAGATCGTAATCTGAACACTGAAGCTTTCTTT. Translated, it gives CASSQDRNLNTEAFF.

The chain is built from TRBV18 and TRBJ2-3, with D unclear. V shed 3 bases and J shed 4 bases, with 5 bases lying between them. The CDR3 covers 12 residues. CDR1 is KGHSH and CDR2 is LQKENI in the germline V gene. The CDR3 region has the DNA TGTGCCAGCTCACCCGAGGCAGATACGCAGTATTTT. Translated: CASSPEADTQYF.

This chain links TRBV5-1 with TRBJ2-7; D possibly corresponds to TRBD2 (5 bases). The CDR3 length is 13 residues. The ends were cut back, 3 bases at V and 9 bases at J, with 16 bases in the middle. Germline assignment: CDR1 SGHRS and CDR2 YFSETQ. The chain's CDR3 is CASSSDGLAGQYF. CDR3 DNA sequence: TGCGCCAGCAGCTCCGACGGGCTAGCTGGGCAGTACTTC. Complete variable domain (other parts from reference TRBV5-1 and TRBJ2-7): KAGVTQTPRYLIKTRGQQVTLSCSPISGHRSVSWYQQTPGQGLQFLFEYFSETQRNKGNFPGRFSGRQFSNSRSEMNVSTLELGDSALYLCASSSDGLAGQYFGPGTRLTVT.

The chain is built from TRBV27 and TRBJ2-3, with D tentatively TRBD2 (5 bases). Per germline, CDR1 MNHEY and CDR2 SMNVEV (reference sequence). The V end was cut by 0 bases, the J end by 2 bases, with 15 bases between. The CDR3 contains 17 residues. The CDR3 spells CASSLSSTSFYTDTQYF. The CDR3 DNA reads as TGTGCCAGCAGTTTATCTTCCACTAGTTTCTACACAGATACGCAGTATTTT.

The chain is built from TRBV7-9 and TRBJ1-1; D is unclear. This CDR3 spans 14 amino acids. Per the germline V gene, CDR1 is SEHNR and CDR2 is FQNEAQ (reference sequence). The ends were cut back, 5 bases at V and 0 bases at J, with 10 bases in the middle. CDR3 coding DNA: TGTGCCAGCAGCCGGAGCGGGGTGAACACTGAAGCTTTCTTT. It yields the protein CASSRSGVNTEAFF.

The chain employs TRBV5-1 and TRBJ2-2; tentatively, D is TRBD1 (6 bases). The germline V and J ends were trimmed by 4 bases and 2 bases, with 12 bases remaining between them. The CDR3 length is 15 residues. The V gene's germline CDR1 is SGHRS and CDR2 YFSETQ. The CDR3 DNA reads as TGCGCCAGCAGCGTTACGGGACAAAACACCGGGGAGCTGTTTTTT. Translation gives CASSVTGQNTGELFF. Filled out from reference TRBV5-1 and TRBJ2-2, the complete variable domain reads KAGVTQTPRYLIKTRGQQVTLSCSPISGHRSVSWYQQTPGQGLQFLFEYFSETQRNKGNFPGRFSGRQFSNSRSEMNVSTLELGDSALYLCASSVTGQNTGELFFGEGSRLTVL.

The chain uses TRBV7-9 and TRBJ2-1; TRBD2 matches 10 bases. The CDR3 is made up of 19 amino acids. CDR1 is SEHNR and CDR2 is FQNEAQ in the germline V gene (reference sequence). The junction had 10 bases not matched to a gene; V was cut back by 2 bases and J by 0 bases. Written as DNA, the CDR3 is TGTGCCAGCAGCTTATTCTCACTAGCGGGACGATACTCCTACAATGAGCAGTTCTTC. Protein: CASSLFSLAGRYSYNEQFF.

The chain combines TRBV27 with TRBJ1-1; TRBD1 matches 8 bases. The germline gives CDR1 MNHEY, CDR2 SMNVEV (reference sequence). Losses at the gene ends were 5 bases for V and 5 bases for J; bases not matched to a gene: 4. The CDR3 runs to 13 residues. This CDR3 is CASSADRETEAFF. In nucleotides, the CDR3 is TGTGCCAGCAGTGCGGACAGGGAGACTGAAGCTTTCTTT.

The chain carries TRBV2 and TRBJ2-7, with a weak D call TRBD2 (5 bases). The V gene lost 5 bases and the J gene lost 7 bases, with 12 bases spanning the gap. Germline lookup yields CDR1 SNHLY and CDR2 FYNNEI. The CDR3 is 12 amino acids. The CDR3 region is CASSKYRGEQYF. The CDR3 DNA reads as TGTGCCAGCAGTAAGTACCGGGGAGAGCAGTACTTC.

In its sample, this clone was seen a few times. This chain joins TRBV3-1 (or the pseudogene TRBV3-2) and TRBJ2-2; D remains unclear. This CDR3 is 13 amino acids long. CDR1 and CDR2 (germline): LGHDT, YNNKEL (reference sequence). The V gene lost 1 base and the J gene lost 8 bases, with 8 bases spanning the gap. CDR3 region: CASSQAGVGELFF. The CDR3, as DNA: TGTGCCAGCAGCCAAGCAGGCGTGGGGGAGCTGTTTTTT.

The chain combines TRBV10-3 with TRBJ2-7; D uncertain. Trimming cost V 0 bases and J 4 bases, with 7 bases left between them. The CDR3 spans 13 residues. In germline, CDR1 is ENHRY, CDR2 SYGVKD. CDR3 sequence (DNA): TGTGCCATCAGTGAGTCGAGAGGATACGAGCAGTACTTC. This sequence encodes CAISESRGYEQYF.

This clone was recorded once. The chain couples TRBV5-1 to TRBJ2-6; D remains unclear. Germline CDR1 reads SGHRS; CDR2 reads YFSETQ. This CDR3 has 17 amino acids. V lost 0 bases to trimming and J lost 0 bases, with 10 bases between them. The CDR3 DNA sequence: TGCGCCAGCAGCTTGGGGGCACCAGGCTCTGGGGCCAACGTCCTGACTTTC. This sequence encodes CASSLGAPGSGANVLTF.

The chain uses TRBV21-1 and TRBJ2-4; the table's D gene call, TRBD2, was not cross checked with the DNA. TRBV21-1 is recorded as a pseudogene. CDR3 size: 15 residues. The CDR3 is CASSKSGGSHNIQYF. CDR3 nucleotides: TGTGCCAGCAGCAAGAGTGGCGGGAGTCATAACATTCAGTACTTC.

The chain uses TRBV30 and TRBJ2-7; 12 bases line up with TRBD2. J lost 0 bases, V lost 3 bases, and 6 bases had no gene match. Germline assignment: CDR1 GTSNPN and CDR2 SVGIG (reference sequence). The CDR3 contains 16 residues. CDR3 sequence (DNA): TGTGCCTGGAGCGACCCGACTAGCGGGAGCTCCTACGAGCAGTACTTC. Its translation is CAWSDPTSGSSYEQYF. The variable domain in full, completed from reference TRBV30 and TRBJ2-7, reads SQTIHQWPATLVQPVGSPLSLECTVEGTSNPNLYWYRQAAGRGLQLLFYSVGIGQISSEVPQNLSASRPQDRQFILSSKKLLLSDSGFYLCAWSDPTSGSSYEQYFGPGTRLTVT.

The chain joins TRBV10-3 to TRBJ1-1; 7 bases match TRBD1. After removal of 5 bases from V and 3 bases from J, the junction contained 6 bases not matched to a gene. Per the germline V gene, CDR1 is ENHRY and CDR2 is SYGVKD. The CDR3 extends over 14 amino acids. The CDR3 DNA reads as TGTGCCATCAGTCTACAGGGGAGAGACACTGAAGCTTTCTTT. It yields the protein CAISLQGRDTEAFF.

This chain uses TRBV6-5 with TRBJ1-2; 8 nucleotides agree with TRBD1. The CDR3 loop spans 14 amino acids. V was clipped by 5 bases and J by 0 bases; unmatched bases: 2. CDR1 and CDR2 (germline): MNHEY, SVGAGI. The CDR3 DNA reads as TGTGCCAGCAGTCTGGACAGGGCTAACTATGGCTACACCTTC. Translating gives CASSLDRANYGYTF.

This clone was observed a single time. The CDR3: CASSPNSLGTEAFF. CDR3 in DNA: TGTGCCAGCTCACCAAACAGTCTGGGCACTGAAGCTTTCTTT. The J gene is TRBJ1-1, the V gene TRBV18; D is unresolved. The ends were cut back, 2 bases at V and 4 bases at J, with 11 bases in the middle. This CDR3 is 14 amino acids long. Per germline, CDR1 KGHSH and CDR2 LQKENI.

The table lists this clone with a few counts. The chain combines TRBV3-1 (or the pseudogene TRBV3-2) with TRBJ2-2; D perhaps matches TRBD1 (5 bases). This CDR3 comprises 12 residues. Germline loops: CDR1 LGHDT, CDR2 YNNKEL (reference sequence). V dropped 4 bases and J dropped 8 bases, with 8 bases sitting between them. The CDR3 nucleotides read TGTGCCAGCAGCCCCTACAGGGGGGAGCTGTTTTTT. This gives the protein CASSPYRGELFF.

This clone was observed a handful of times. The rearrangement joins TRBV3-1 (or the pseudogene TRBV3-2) to TRBJ2-2; D not certain. The CDR3 is made up of 14 amino acids. CDR1 and CDR2 from the germline V gene are LGHDT and YNNKEL (reference sequence). V lost 0 bases and J 0 bases, leaving 2 bases between the germline ends. The CDR3 region has the DNA TGTGCCAGCAGCCAAGATACGAACACCGGGGAGCTGTTTTTT. Translated: CASSQDTNTGELFF.

V gene TRBV6-5 combines with J gene TRBJ2-7, with TRBD1 matching over 7 bases. With 6 bases clipped from V and 5 bases from J, the junction kept 4 bases outside the gene matches. Germline V gives CDR1 MNHEY, CDR2 SVGAGI. This CDR3 has 12 amino acids. The CDR3 region has the DNA TGTGCCAGCAGCCGCACAGGGGACGAGCAGTACTTC. Protein: CASSRTGDEQYF.

The chain employs TRBV9 and TRBJ2-2, with 8 bases aligning to TRBD2. Trimming removed 4 bases from V and 2 bases from J; junction bases left unmatched: 7. The CDR3 is 16 residues long. Germline assignment: CDR1 SGDLS and CDR2 YYNGEE. This CDR3 reads CASSPRTSINTGELFF. CDR3 coding DNA: TGTGCCAGCAGCCCCCGGACTAGCATAAACACCGGGGAGCTGTTTTTT.

The V gene is TRBV9, the J gene TRBJ2-1, with TRBD2 matching 8 bases. CDR3 length equals 15 residues. Unmatched junction bases numbered 0, after V lost 0 bases and J lost 1 base. Germline V CDR1 and CDR2: SGDLS, YYNGEE. Here the CDR3 reads CASSVAGGSYNEQFF. CDR3 nucleotides: TGTGCCAGCAGCGTAGCGGGAGGGTCCTACAATGAGCAGTTCTTC.

This clone was detected once. The chain is built from TRBV28 and TRBJ1-5; TRBD1 might be the D (6 bases). Germline V gives CDR1 MDHEN, CDR2 SYDVKM. The CDR3 consists of 12 residues. Trimming pared 6 bases from V and 16 bases from J, leaving 19 bases between. The CDR3 region is CASRDPGHGTHF. The CDR3 DNA follows: TGTGCCAGCAGGGACCCGGGACACGGAACACATTTT.

J is TRBJ2-2 and V is TRBV3-1 (or the pseudogene TRBV3-2), with D tentatively TRBD2 (6 bases). The germline gives CDR1 LGHDT, CDR2 YNNKEL (reference sequence). V lost 4 bases and J lost 5, with 14 bases in between. There are 15 residues in the CDR3. In DNA form, the CDR3 reads TGTGCCAGCAGCCTTACCAGTAGCGGTACCGGGGAGCTGTTTTTT. This translates into CASSLTSSGTGELFF.